This TCR beta chain was documented in a study of cytomegalovirus exposure and HLA in healthy donors. The donors were part of the validation cohort of 100 to 150 subjects. That cohort was separate from the first cohort, which comprised under 750 subjects. Sequencing used immunoSEQ multiplex PCR; TCRdb keeps in-frame clones, though not all of them. Here the sample spans 90,000 to 110,000 clones, approximately 91% being singletons. General study results and limits: A classifier reportedly called cytomegalovirus status with high sensitivity and specificity. The study recorded over 150 TCR beta chains that were cytomegalovirus-associated.

As concerns this clone: Its target is not known.

Germline values: CDR1 SGHNT, CDR2 YENEEA. V gave up 5 bases and J gave up 2 bases; unmatched junction bases: 6. The CDR3 runs to 16 residues. The chain has TRBV11-3 and TRBJ2-2, with 9 bases aligning to TRBD1. This clonotype was obtained from a woman aged 18-30 years in good health and CMV-seronegative. Sequencing was done on a sample of PBMCs. CDR3 sequence (DNA): TGTGCCAGCAGCCGCCGGGGACAGGGAAACACCGGGGAGCTGTTTTTT. It is translated as CASSRRGQGNTGELFF.